This T cell receptor beta chain emerged from a study of blood T cell repertoires in COVID-19. As for the study in general: Acute and convalescent COVID-19 samples came from the United States, Italy and Spain.

Germline CDR1 is MGHRA and CDR2 is YSYEKL. The V gene end was trimmed by 2 bases and the J gene end by 0 bases; junction bases not matched to a gene: 9. The CDR3 consists of 19 residues. Under the authors' procedure: Nucleated cell counts were estimated from reference gene primer amplification. Using immunoSEQ multiplex PCR, the repertoire was profiled, and TCRdb retains in-frame clones only, with some absent. V and J calls and clone size are those listed in that table; D and trimming were worked out from the DNA. Counted here are about 280,000 clones, 70% to 90% occurring once; the ten biggest clones make up 1%. Those who participated ranged in age from 18 to 89 years and resided in roughly 26 US areas. Donors in Cohort 3 counted as recovered after two negative PCRs, clearance, or symptom resolution.

The receptor comes from a woman between 25 and 40 years old who had recovered from COVID-19. Sequencing was performed on PBMCs or T cells enriched from blood (not recorded which). The V call is TRBV4-1, the J call TRBJ2-6, with 8 positions matching TRBD1. The CDR3 sequence is CASSQSGQGRVSGANVLTF. For the CDR3, the DNA is TGCGCCAGCAGCCAATCCGGACAGGGAAGGGTCTCTGGGGCCAACGTCCTGACTTTC.